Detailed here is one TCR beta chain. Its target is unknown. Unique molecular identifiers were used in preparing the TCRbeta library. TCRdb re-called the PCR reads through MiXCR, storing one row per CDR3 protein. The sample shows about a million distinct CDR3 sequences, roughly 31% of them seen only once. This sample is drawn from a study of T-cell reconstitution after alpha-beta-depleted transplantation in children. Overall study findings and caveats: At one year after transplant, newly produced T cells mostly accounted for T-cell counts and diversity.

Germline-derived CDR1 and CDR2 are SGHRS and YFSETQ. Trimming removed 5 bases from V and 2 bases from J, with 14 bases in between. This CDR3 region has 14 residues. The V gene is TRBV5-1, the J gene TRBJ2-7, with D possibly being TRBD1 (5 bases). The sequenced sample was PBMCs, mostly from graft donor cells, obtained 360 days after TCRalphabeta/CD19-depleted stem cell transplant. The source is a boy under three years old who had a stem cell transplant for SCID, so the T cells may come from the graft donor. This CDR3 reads CASRRQLLTYEQYF. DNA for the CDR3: TGCGCCAGCAGACGACAGCTTCTTACCTACGAGCAGTACTTC.